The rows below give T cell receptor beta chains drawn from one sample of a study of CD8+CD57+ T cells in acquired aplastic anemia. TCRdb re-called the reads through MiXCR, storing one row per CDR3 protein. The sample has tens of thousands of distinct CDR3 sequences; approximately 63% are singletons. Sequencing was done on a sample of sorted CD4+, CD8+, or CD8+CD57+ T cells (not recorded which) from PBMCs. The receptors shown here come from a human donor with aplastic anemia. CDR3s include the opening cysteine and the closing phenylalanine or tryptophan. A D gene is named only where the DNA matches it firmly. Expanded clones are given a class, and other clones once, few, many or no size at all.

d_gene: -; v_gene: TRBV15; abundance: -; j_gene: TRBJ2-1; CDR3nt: TGTGCCACCAGCAGGCCCACTTCCTACAATGAGCAGTTCTTC; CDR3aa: CATSRPTSYNEQFF
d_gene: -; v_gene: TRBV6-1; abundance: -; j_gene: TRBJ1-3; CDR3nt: TGTGCCAGCAGTGAATGGGGGTCTGGAAACACCATATATTTT; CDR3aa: CASSEWGSGNTIYF
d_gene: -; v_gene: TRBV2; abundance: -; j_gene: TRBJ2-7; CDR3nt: TGTGCCAGCAGTAACCAGCACCCGTCCTACGAGCAGTACTTC; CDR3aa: CASSNQHPSYEQYF
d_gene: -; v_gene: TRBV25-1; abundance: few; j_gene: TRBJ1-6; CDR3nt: TGTGCCAGGCCTTGCGACGGGGAGGGGGGACTCCTTAATTCACCCCTCCACTTT; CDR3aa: CARPCDGEGGLLNSPLHF
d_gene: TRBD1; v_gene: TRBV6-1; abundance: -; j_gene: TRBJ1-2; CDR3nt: TGTGCCAGCAGCCTACAAACCGGGACAGGGGTCTATGGCTACACCTTC; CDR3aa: CASSLQTGTGVYGYTF
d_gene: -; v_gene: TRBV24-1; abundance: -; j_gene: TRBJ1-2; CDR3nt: TGTGCCACCAGTGATTCCGGGACAACGTATGGCTACACCTTC; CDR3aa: CATSDSGTTYGYTF
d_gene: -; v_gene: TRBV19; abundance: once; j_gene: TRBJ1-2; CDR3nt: TGTGCCAGTCGGGCTCAAACTAACTATGGCTACACCTTC; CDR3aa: CASRAQTNYGYTF
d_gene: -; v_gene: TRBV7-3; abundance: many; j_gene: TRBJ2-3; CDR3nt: TGTGCCAGCAGCTTAATTGGATCCACAGATACGCAGTATTTT; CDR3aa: CASSLIGSTDTQYF
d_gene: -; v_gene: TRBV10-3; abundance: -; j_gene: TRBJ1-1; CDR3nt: TGTGCCATCAGTGATCTGGCAGCAGCTAGCACTGAAGCTTTCTTT; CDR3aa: CAISDLAAASTEAFF
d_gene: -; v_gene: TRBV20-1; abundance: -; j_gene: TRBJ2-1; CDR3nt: TGCAGTGCTACCCTCCTCGATCGGGGGTACAATGAGCAGTTCTTC; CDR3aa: CSATLLDRGYNEQFF
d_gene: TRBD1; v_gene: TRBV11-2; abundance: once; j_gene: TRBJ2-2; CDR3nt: TGTGCCAGCAGCTTAGTCGGGACAGGGGGCTCCGGGGAGCTGTTTTTT; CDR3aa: CASSLVGTGGSGELFF
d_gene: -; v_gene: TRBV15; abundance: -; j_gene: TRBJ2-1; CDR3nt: TGTGCCACCAGCAGAGACAGTAGAACCGGCGGTGAGCAGTTCTTC; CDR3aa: CATSRDSRTGGEQFF
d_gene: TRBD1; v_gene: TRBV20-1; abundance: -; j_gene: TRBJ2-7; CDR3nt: TGCAGTGCTAGAGGGACAGGGAAGTCATACGAGCAGTACTTC; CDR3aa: CSARGTGKSYEQYF
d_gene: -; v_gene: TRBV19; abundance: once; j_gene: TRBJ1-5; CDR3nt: TGTGCCAGTAGTTTTGTGGGGGAGGGTCAGCCCCAGCATTTT; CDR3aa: CASSFVGEGQPQHF
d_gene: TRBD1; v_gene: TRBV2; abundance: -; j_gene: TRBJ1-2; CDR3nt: TGTGCCAGCAGTGGGACAGGGAGCTATGGCTACACCTTC; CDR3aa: CASSGTGSYGYTF
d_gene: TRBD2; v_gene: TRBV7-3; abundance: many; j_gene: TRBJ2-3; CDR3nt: TGTGCCAGCAGCCCTGGGGGGGGACCCACAGATACGCAGTATTTT; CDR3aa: CASSPGGGPTDTQYF
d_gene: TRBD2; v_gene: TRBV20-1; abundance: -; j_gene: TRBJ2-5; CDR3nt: TGCAGTGCTAGGACTAGCGGGGAGACCCAGTACTTC; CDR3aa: CSARTSGETQYF
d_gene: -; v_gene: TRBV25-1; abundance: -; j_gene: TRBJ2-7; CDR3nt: TGTGCCAGCAGTGCTACGACAGCGATCTACGAGCAGTACTTC; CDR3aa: CASSATTAIYEQYF
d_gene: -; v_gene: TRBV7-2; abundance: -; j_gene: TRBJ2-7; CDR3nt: TGTGCCAGCAGCTTCCGACAGGCAGTTCAGGACGAGCAGTACTTC; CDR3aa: CASSFRQAVQDEQYF
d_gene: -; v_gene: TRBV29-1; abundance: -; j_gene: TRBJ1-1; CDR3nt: TGCAGCGTTGGAGGAGGACTCGGAAAGAACACTGAAGCTTTCTTT; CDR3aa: CSVGGGLGKNTEAFF
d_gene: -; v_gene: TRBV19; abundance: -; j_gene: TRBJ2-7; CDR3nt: TGTGCCAGCGGGGGTTACGAGCAGTACTTC; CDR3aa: CASGGYEQYF
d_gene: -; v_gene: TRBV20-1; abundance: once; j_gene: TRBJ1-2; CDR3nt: TGCAGTGCTACAGGGAGGAACTATGGCTACACCTTC; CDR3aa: CSATGRNYGYTF
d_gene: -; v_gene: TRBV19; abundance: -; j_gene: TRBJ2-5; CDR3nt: TGTGCCAGTACTAGCCGGGGACATCTTGGGACCCAGTACTTC; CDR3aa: CASTSRGHLGTQYF
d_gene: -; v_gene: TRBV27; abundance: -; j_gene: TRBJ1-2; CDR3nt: TGTGCCAGCAGTCTATCATCTCCGCCGCGTGGCTACACCTTC; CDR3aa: CASSLSSPPRGYTF
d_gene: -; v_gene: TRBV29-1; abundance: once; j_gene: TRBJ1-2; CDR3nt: TGCAGCGTTTCGGGGGCAGCTGGCTACACCTTC; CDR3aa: CSVSGAAGYTF
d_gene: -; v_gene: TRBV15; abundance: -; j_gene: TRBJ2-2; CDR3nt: TGTGCCACCAGTTCGGGGTTACCCGGGGAGCTGTTTTTT; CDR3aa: CATSSGLPGELFF
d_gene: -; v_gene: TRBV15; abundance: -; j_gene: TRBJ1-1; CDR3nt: TGTGCCACCAGCATAGGACTTAGCATGAACACTGAAGCTTTCTTT; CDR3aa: CATSIGLSMNTEAFF
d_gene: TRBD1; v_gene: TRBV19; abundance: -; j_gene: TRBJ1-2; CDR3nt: TGTGCCAGTCGTCCTGAACAGGGGGCGATTGGCTACACCTTC; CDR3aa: CASRPEQGAIGYTF
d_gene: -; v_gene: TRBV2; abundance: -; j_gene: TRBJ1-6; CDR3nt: TGTGCCAGCATTATGGCAGGGGAACAAACGGGGAATTCACCCCTCCACTTT; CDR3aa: CASIMAGEQTGNSPLHF
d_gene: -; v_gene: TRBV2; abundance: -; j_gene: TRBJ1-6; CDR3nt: TGTGCCAGCAACCCCACGCGGTCACCCCTCCACTTT; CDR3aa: CASNPTRSPLHF
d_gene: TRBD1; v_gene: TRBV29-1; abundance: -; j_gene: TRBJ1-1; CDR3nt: TGCAGCGACCAGGGGGCTGGGAACACTGAAGCTTTCTTT; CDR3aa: CSDQGAGNTEAFF
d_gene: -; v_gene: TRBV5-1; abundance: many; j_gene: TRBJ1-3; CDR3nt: TGCGCCAGCAGCACCGACAGACCTGGAAACACCATATATTTT; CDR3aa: CASSTDRPGNTIYF